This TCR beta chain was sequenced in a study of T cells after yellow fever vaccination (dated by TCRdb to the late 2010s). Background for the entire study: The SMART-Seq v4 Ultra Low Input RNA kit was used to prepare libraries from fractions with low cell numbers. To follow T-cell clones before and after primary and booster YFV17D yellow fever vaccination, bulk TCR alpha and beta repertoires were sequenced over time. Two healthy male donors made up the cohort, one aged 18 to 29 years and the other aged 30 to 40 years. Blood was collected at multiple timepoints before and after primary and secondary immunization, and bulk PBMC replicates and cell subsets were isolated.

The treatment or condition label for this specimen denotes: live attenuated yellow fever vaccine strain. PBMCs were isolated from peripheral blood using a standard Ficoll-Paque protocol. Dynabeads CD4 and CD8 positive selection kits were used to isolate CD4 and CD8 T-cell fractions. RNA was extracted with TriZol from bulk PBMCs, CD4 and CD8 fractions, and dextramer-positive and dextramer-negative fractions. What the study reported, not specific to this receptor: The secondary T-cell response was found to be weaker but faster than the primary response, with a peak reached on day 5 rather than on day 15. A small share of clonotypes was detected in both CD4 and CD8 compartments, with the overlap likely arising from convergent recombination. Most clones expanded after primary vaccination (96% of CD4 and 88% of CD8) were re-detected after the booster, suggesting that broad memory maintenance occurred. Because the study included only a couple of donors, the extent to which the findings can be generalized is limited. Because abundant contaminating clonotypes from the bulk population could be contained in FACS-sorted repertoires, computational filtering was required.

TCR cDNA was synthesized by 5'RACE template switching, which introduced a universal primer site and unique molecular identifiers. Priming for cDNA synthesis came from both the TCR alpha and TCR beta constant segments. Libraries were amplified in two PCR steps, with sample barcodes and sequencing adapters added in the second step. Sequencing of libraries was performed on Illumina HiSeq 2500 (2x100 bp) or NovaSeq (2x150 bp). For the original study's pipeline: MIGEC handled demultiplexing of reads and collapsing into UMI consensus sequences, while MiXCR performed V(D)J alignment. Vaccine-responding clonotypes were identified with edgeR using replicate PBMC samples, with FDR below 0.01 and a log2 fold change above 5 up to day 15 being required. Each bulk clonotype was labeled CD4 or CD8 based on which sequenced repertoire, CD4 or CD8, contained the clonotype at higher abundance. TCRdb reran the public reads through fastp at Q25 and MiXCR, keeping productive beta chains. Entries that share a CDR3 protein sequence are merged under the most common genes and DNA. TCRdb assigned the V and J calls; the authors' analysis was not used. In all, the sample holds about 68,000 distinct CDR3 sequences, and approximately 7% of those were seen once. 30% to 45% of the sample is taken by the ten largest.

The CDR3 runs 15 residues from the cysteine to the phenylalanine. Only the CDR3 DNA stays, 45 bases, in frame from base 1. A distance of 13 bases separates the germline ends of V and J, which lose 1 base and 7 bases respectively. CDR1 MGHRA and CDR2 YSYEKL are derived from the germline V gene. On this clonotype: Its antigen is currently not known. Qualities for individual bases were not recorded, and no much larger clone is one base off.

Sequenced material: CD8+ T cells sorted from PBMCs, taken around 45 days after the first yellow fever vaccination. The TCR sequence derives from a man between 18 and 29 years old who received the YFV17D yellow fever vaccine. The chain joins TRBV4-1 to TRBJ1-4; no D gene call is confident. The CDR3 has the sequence CASSQVAGRSEKLFF. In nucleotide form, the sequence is TGCGCCAGCAGCCAAGTCGCCGGGAGGAGTGAAAAACTGTTTTTT.